This passage covers 32 T cell receptor beta chains from one sample sequenced in a study of T cells in Graves' hyperthyroidism and ophthalmopathy. There were TCR beta CDR3 regions amplified from RNA transcripts. With the HTBI primer set, the TCR CDR3 went through a first round of RT-PCR. TCRdb independently ran MiXCR on the multiplex PCR reads; one entry per CDR3 protein. The sample contains 95,000 to 110,000 distinct CDR3 sequences, about 16% of which appear only once. Sequencing was done on a sample of blood. The receptors here all came from a woman between 45 and 60 years old with Graves' hyperthyroidism.

This clonotype was observed at least ten times. The V and J genes are TRBV7-9 and TRBJ2-7, with unresolved D. V was shortened by 0 bases and J by 6 bases, with 12 bases between the two germline ends. CDR1 and CDR2 from the germline V gene are SEHNR and FQNEAQ (reference sequence). The CDR3 spans 14 residues. The CDR3 DNA follows: TGTGCCAGCAGCTTAGCGCGATTATTCGCCGAGCAGTACTTC. Its translation is CASSLARLFAEQYF.

This clonotype was observed many times. The J gene is TRBJ1-1, the V gene TRBV24-1, with D possibly TRBD1 on 5 matching bases. The V gene's germline CDR1 is KGHDR and CDR2 SFDVKD. The germline V and J ends were trimmed by 2 bases and 7 bases, with 22 bases remaining between them. This CDR3 has 17 residues. Here the CDR3 reads CATSDSRPGETTDEAFF. CDR3 nucleotide sequence: TGTGCCACCAGTGATTCCCGACCGGGGGAAACCACCGATGAAGCTTTCTTT.

The chain joins TRBV5-1 to TRBJ2-1; D possibly corresponds to TRBD1 (5 bases). Germline V lookup: CDR1 SGHRS, CDR2 YFSETQ. Deletions cut 3 bases from V and 6 bases from J, with 16 bases between. This CDR3 contains 15 residues. The CDR3 loop reads CASSSIVHRGNEQFF. The CDR3, as DNA: TGCGCCAGCAGCTCAATAGTCCATAGGGGCAATGAGCAGTTCTTC.

This clonotype was seen a single time. The chain uses TRBV6-1 and TRBJ2-3, with D maybe TRBD1 (6 bases). In germline, CDR1 is MNHNS, CDR2 SASEGT. V was pared by 5 bases and J by 6 bases, with 15 bases between. The CDR3 consists of 14 residues. Here the CDR3 DNA reads TGTGCCAGCAGTACCGGACAGTCTGTGGATACGCAGTATTTT. Encoded protein: CASSTGQSVDTQYF.

Regarding this clonotype: A read error may produce the germline difference seen at one junction end. The chain is built from TRBV20-1 and TRBJ1-1; no definite D call. This CDR3 contains 15 residues. Germline V gives CDR1 DFQATT, CDR2 SNEGSKA (reference sequence). CDR3 sequence (DNA): TGCAGTGCTAAAAACAAGAAACAAATTAACACTGAAGCTTTCTTC. Translation gives CSAKNKKQINTEAFF.

There are many counts of this clonotype. The rearrangement joins TRBV12-3 or TRBV12-4 to TRBJ2-1; the D is unclear. V lost 2 bases and J 9 bases, leaving 11 bases between the germline ends. CDR3 size: 13 residues. CDR3 bases: TGTGCCAGCAGTTTATCGGCGTCGGCTGAGCAGTTCTTC. Protein sequence: CASSLSASAEQFF.

This clonotype was counted at least ten times. V and J are TRBV28 and TRBJ2-1; 7 positions match TRBD2. V lost 6 bases, J lost 4 bases, and 12 bases stayed unmatched. CDR1 and CDR2 (germline): MDHEN, SYDVKM. CDR3 size: 16 residues. CDR3 protein: CASRPQRDPIYNEQFF. For the CDR3, the DNA is TGTGCCAGCAGGCCTCAGCGGGATCCGATATACAATGAGCAGTTCTTC.

This clonotype was seen at least ten times. The CDR3 reads CASSQSGSPLHF. CDR3 DNA sequence: TGTGCCAGCAGCCAATCCGGATCACCCCTCCACTTT. The chain has TRBV3-1 and TRBJ1-6, with D unresolved. The germline V gene has CDR1 LGHDT and CDR2 YNNKEL (reference sequence). The CDR3 sequence is 12 residues long. The ends were cut back, 2 bases at V and 10 bases at J, with 6 bases in the middle.

The table lists this clonotype with many counts. V is TRBV18 and J is TRBJ1-4; unclear D gene. Trimming took 3 bases from V and 8 from J, leaving 10 bases between them. The CDR3 is 13 residues long. The V gene's germline CDR1 is KGHSH and CDR2 LQKENI. As DNA, the CDR3 is TGTGCCAGCTCACCGAGTCTAGAAGAAAAACTGTTTTTT. Translated: CASSPSLEEKLFF.

This clonotype occurred many times. The chain carries TRBV9 and TRBJ1-6; 9 positions agree with TRBD1. The V and J ends lost 2 bases and 3 bases, in that order; junction bases with no gene match: 0. CDR3 length: 15 amino acids. CDR1 is SGDLS and CDR2 is YYNGEE in the germline V gene. The CDR3 DNA sequence: TGTGCCAGCAGCGTGGGACAGGGCTATAATTCACCCCTCCACTTT. This translates into CASSVGQGYNSPLHF.

Worth noting for this clonotype: Possible read error: a much larger clone is one base away. The conserved final phenylalanine or tryptophan is absent from the CDR3, which likely points to a read error. V gene TRBV5-5 combines with J gene TRBJ2-1; D not certain. Germline-derived CDR1 and CDR2 are SGHKS and YYEKEE (reference sequence). This CDR3 has 11 residues. V dropped 4 bases and J dropped 7 bases, with 6 bases sitting between them. In DNA form, the CDR3 reads TGTGCCAGCAGCCCTCAGAATGAGCAGTTCCTC. Encoded protein: CASSPQNEQFL.

There are many counts of this clonotype. Sequence at one end of the junction differs from germline and may be a read error. The chain links TRBV28 to TRBJ1-4, with D perhaps matching TRBD1 (5 bases). Germline values: CDR1 MDHEN, CDR2 SYDVKM. The CDR3 sequence is 14 residues long. In DNA form, the CDR3 reads TGTGCCACCCTCGGAGGGGCAACTAGTGAAAAACTGTTTTTT. This sequence encodes CATLGGATSEKLFF.

V gene TRBV5-1 combines with J gene TRBJ2-2; unclear D gene. The ends were cut back, 0 bases at V and 0 bases at J, with 6 bases in the middle. The CDR3 length is 15 residues. Germline V gene data show CDR1 as SGHRS and CDR2 as YFSETQ. The CDR3 loop reads CASSLAASNTGELFF. Here the CDR3 DNA reads TGCGCCAGCAGCTTGGCCGCATCGAACACCGGGGAGCTGTTTTTT.

In this sample, this clonotype turned up many times. The genes are TRBV12-3 or TRBV12-4 and TRBJ1-5, with 8 bases fitting TRBD1. The CDR3 spans 14 residues. Trimming cost V 3 bases and J 2 bases; bases outside gene matches: 0. The CDR3 DNA sequence: TGTGCCAGCAGTTTGGACAGGGGCAATCAGCCCCAGCATTTT. Amino acids: CASSLDRGNQPQHF.

This clonotype has a count of ten or more. The gene calls are TRBV20-1 and TRBJ2-3; a possible D gene is TRBD1 (6 bases). Germline lookup yields CDR1 DFQATT and CDR2 SNEGSKA (reference sequence). The ends were cut back, 4 bases at V and 4 bases at J, with 12 bases in the middle. The CDR3 has 13 residues. In DNA form, the CDR3 reads TGCAGTGCTAATCAGGGGCCCCCAGATACGCAGTATTTT. This encodes CSANQGPPDTQYF.

This clonotype appeared a few times. The rearrangement links TRBV28 to TRBJ2-7; the D gene is possibly TRBD1 (5 bases). The germline V and J ends were trimmed by 2 bases and 7 bases, with 9 bases remaining between them. This CDR3 region has 12 residues. Germline V gene data show CDR1 as MDHEN and CDR2 as SYDVKM. Here the CDR3 reads CASSLGATEQYV. CDR3 nucleotides: TGTGCCAGCAGTTTAGGGGCGACAGAGCAGTACGTC.

This clonotype was observed at least ten times. The chain joins TRBV18 to TRBJ2-5; a weak D match, TRBD1 (6 bases). The CDR3 spans 15 residues. V was trimmed by 3 bases and J by 5 bases, leaving 16 bases between them. CDR1 and CDR2 from the germline V gene are KGHSH and LQKENI. CDR3 residues: CASSPRGGVGETQYF. CDR3 in DNA: TGTGCCAGCTCACCGCGAGGGGGTGTCGGGGAGACCCAGTACTTC.

This clonotype was picked up many times. V is TRBV19 and J is TRBJ2-1; D is perhaps TRBD2 (6 bases). V was shortened by 3 bases and J by 3 bases, with 12 bases between the two germline ends. Looked up from germline, CDR1 is LNHDA and CDR2 is SQIVND (reference sequence). The CDR3 sequence is 15 residues long. In DNA, the CDR3 is TGTGCCAGTAGTATCGGCGGGAAACTCTACAATGAGCAGTTCTTC. Protein: CASSIGGKLYNEQFF. Variable domain in full (rest from reference TRBV19 and TRBJ2-1): DGGITQSPKYLFRKEGQNVTLSCEQNLNHDAMYWYRQDPGQGLRLIYYSQIVNDFQKGDIAEGYSVSREKKESFPLTVTSAQKNPTAFYLCASSIGGKLYNEQFFGPGTRLTVL.

CDR3 sequence reads: CANGGRESNEQFF. CDR3 nucleotide sequence: TGTGCCAACGGGGGGCGGGAGTCGAATGAGCAGTTCTTC. V and J are TRBV6-2 or TRBV6-3 and TRBJ2-1; D is perhaps TRBD2 (7 bases). The germline V gene has CDR1 MNHEY and CDR2 SVGEGT. There are 13 residues in the CDR3. The V end lost 10 bases, the J end lost 7 bases, and 17 bases lay between the germline ends.

This clonotype showed up many times. This chain connects TRBV29-1 to TRBJ2-5; TRBD2 is a possible D gene (6 bases). Germline V gene data show CDR1 as SQVTM and CDR2 as ANQGSEA. This CDR3 contains 14 residues. Trimming left V 4 bases short and J 1 base short, with 13 bases between. CDR3 residues: CSVGRLGGQETQYF. CDR3 DNA: TGCAGCGTTGGAAGGCTGGGAGGCCAAGAGACCCAGTACTTC.

This clonotype was picked up many times. This chain connects TRBV18 to TRBJ1-3, with TRBD1 matching 8 bases. The CDR3 length is 17 residues. The V gene end was trimmed by 2 bases and the J gene end by 1 base; junction bases not matched to a gene: 7. Germline loops: CDR1 KGHSH, CDR2 LQKENI. This CDR3 is CASSPVRGPYSGNTIYF. CDR3 nucleotide sequence: TGTGCCAGCTCACCAGTCAGGGGGCCTTATTCTGGAAACACCATATATTTT. The entire variable domain, with the rest obtained from reference TRBV18 and TRBJ1-3, is as follows: NAGVMQNPRHLVRRRGQEARLRCSPMKGHSHVYWYRQLPEEGLKFMVYLQKENIIDESGMPKERFSAEFPKEGPSILRIQQVVRGDSAAYFCASSPVRGPYSGNTIYFGEGSWLTVV.

In this sample, this clonotype turned up a few times. The chain uses TRBV9 and TRBJ2-1; 11 positions agree with TRBD2. Germline V gene data show CDR1 as SGDLS and CDR2 as YYNGEE. The CDR3 is 17 residues long. V shed 4 bases, J shed 8 bases, and the junction held 14 bases outside the gene matches. In DNA, the CDR3 is TGTGCCAGCAGCAATAGCGGGAGGGCCTTCGGGGGCCATGAGCAGTTCTTC. Translated, it gives CASSNSGRAFGGHEQFF. The full variable domain, in which reference TRBV9 and TRBJ2-1 provide the parts outside the CDR3, is DSGVTQTPKHLITATGQRVTLRCSPRSGDLSVYWYQQSLDQGLQFLIQYYNGEERAKGNILERFSAQQFPDLHSELNLSSLELGDSALYFCASSNSGRAFGGHEQFFGPGTRLTVL.

This clonotype was observed many times. V usage is TRBV7-3 and J usage is TRBJ2-5, with 12 nucleotides matching TRBD2. Trimming removed 5 bases from V and 2 bases from J; junction bases left unmatched: 3. Germline values: CDR1 SGHTA, CDR2 FQGTGA. The CDR3 covers 15 residues. CDR3 residues: CASSPGLAGQETQYF. CDR3 nucleotide sequence: TGTGCCAGCAGCCCTGGACTAGCGGGACAAGAGACCCAGTACTTC.

This clonotype was detected ten times or more. The chain uses TRBV13 and TRBJ1-5; TRBD1 agrees at 10 bases. This CDR3 region has 15 residues. Germline assignment: CDR1 PRHDT and CDR2 FYEKMQ (reference sequence). Germline trimming cut 5 bases from V and 4 bases from J; bases unmatched to any gene: 5. The DNA for the CDR3 is TGTGCCAGCAGCATGGGACAGGGGAGGAATCAGCCCCAGCATTTT. This translates into CASSMGQGRNQPQHF.

This clonotype was recorded many times. This rearrangement joins TRBV29-1 to TRBJ1-2; 10 bases line up with TRBD1. Trimming took 3 bases from V and 1 from J; bases not matched to a gene: 2. This CDR3 is 14 amino acids long. Germline V gives CDR1 SQVTM, CDR2 ANQGSEA. The CDR3 here is CSVDRDRGNYGYTF. In DNA form, the CDR3 reads TGCAGCGTTGATCGGGACAGGGGTAACTATGGCTACACCTTC.

The V call is TRBV2, the J call TRBJ2-1, with 13 bases that match TRBD2. CDR3 length: 18 residues. Germline CDR1 is SNHLY and CDR2 is FYNNEI. With V trimmed by 8 bases and J by 9 bases, 19 bases remained unmatched. The CDR3 sequence is CASGSYSLLAGGPSEQFF. The CDR3 coding sequence is TGTGCCAGCGGAAGCTATTCCTTACTAGCGGGGGGGCCTAGTGAGCAGTTCTTC.

Ten or more counts support this clonotype. The V call is TRBV28, the J call TRBJ2-7, with 9 bases matching TRBD1. CDR1 is MDHEN and CDR2 is SYDVKM in the germline V gene. This CDR3 has 16 residues. V lost 5 bases to trimming and J lost 1 base; unmatched junction nucleotides: 9. The CDR3 DNA follows: TGTGCCAGCAGTGGAGAAGACAGGGGGAAATCCTACGAGCAGTACTTC. It yields the protein CASSGEDRGKSYEQYF.

The chain recombines TRBV6-1 with TRBJ2-4, with D perhaps being TRBD1 or TRBD2 (6 bases each). Germline V lookup: CDR1 MNHNS, CDR2 SASEGT. The CDR3 totals 15 residues. V lost 0 bases, J lost 2 bases, and 8 bases lay in between. CDR3 nucleotides: TGTGCCAGCAGTGAAGCAGGGGGGACCAAAAACATTCAGTACTTC. It encodes CASSEAGGTKNIQYF.

This clonotype was counted ten times or more. This chain uses TRBV19 with TRBJ1-2; D might be TRBD1 (5 bases). Germline V gene lookup returns CDR1 LNHDA and CDR2 SQIVND (reference sequence). The CDR3 consists of 15 residues. V dropped 4 bases and J dropped 8 bases, with 20 bases sitting between them. CDR3 loop: CASSTAGDSGPGYTF. As DNA, the CDR3 is TGTGCCAGTAGTACGGCGGGCGACAGCGGTCCCGGCTACACCTTC.

This clonotype appeared many times. The chain couples TRBV28 to TRBJ2-2; no definite D call. Per the germline V gene, CDR1 is MDHEN and CDR2 is SYDVKM. There are 16 residues in the CDR3. V was cut by 1 base and J by 4 bases, with 13 bases left in between. The CDR3 bases are TGTGCCAGCAGTTTATCAGTAGTCTGGGGCACCGGGGAGCTGTTTTTT. It codes for CASSLSVVWGTGELFF.

A note on this clonotype: Sequence at one end of the junction differs from germline and may be a read error. This chain links TRBV7-3 with TRBJ2-1; tentatively, D is TRBD1 (6 bases). Germline-derived CDR1 and CDR2 are SGHTA and FQGTGA. The CDR3 runs to 10 residues. CDR3 in amino acids: CASSSGQAKF. CDR3 coding DNA: TGTGCCAGCAGCTCGGGACAAGCGAAATTC. Based on the CDR3 plus reference TRBV7-3 and TRBJ2-1, the full variable domain is GAGVSQTPSNKVTEKGKYVELRCDPISGHTALYWYRQSLGQGPEFLIYFQGTGAADDSGLPNDRFFAVRPEGSVSTLKIQRTERGDSAVYLCASSSGQAKFGPGTRLTVL.

This clonotype was counted at least ten times. V is TRBV20-1 and J is TRBJ1-3; TRBD1 aligns across 7 bases. This CDR3 has 14 amino acids. V lost 5 bases and J lost 2; bases outside the gene matches: 6. CDR1 DFQATT and CDR2 SNEGSKA come from the germline V gene (reference sequence). The CDR3 reads CSALQGTAGNTIYF. Written as DNA, the CDR3 is TGCAGTGCTTTACAGGGGACTGCTGGAAACACCATATATTTT.